These T cell receptor beta chains were read from a single sample in a study of cytomegalovirus exposure and HLA in healthy donors. TCRdb keeps only in-frame clones here, not all; method: immunoSEQ multiplex PCR. The data contain fewer than 120,000 clones, 70% to 90% of them seen just once; the ten biggest clones take up 1.5% to 2%. Sequencing was done on a sample of PBMCs. These receptors were taken from a man aged 40-49 years in good health and CMV-seronegative. CDR3s include the opening cysteine and the closing phenylalanine or tryptophan. Fields, in order: clone size, J gene, D gene, CDR3 length, V gene, CDR3 protein, CDR3 DNA. D genes are given only for firm matches. The size field is filled for only some rows; it gives once, few, many or a size class.

abundance: -; j_gene: TRBJ2-7; d_gene: TRBD2; len: 14; v_gene: TRBV6-5; CDR3aa: CASTKRGRSVEQYF; CDR3nt: TGTGCCAGCACCAAGCGGGGGAGATCTGTCGAGCAGTACTTC
abundance: -; j_gene: TRBJ1-2; d_gene: -; len: 13; v_gene: TRBV28; CDR3aa: CASSLGGIYGYTF; CDR3nt: TGTGCCAGCAGTTTAGGAGGGATATATGGCTACACCTTC
abundance: once; j_gene: TRBJ1-5; d_gene: TRBD1; len: 16; v_gene: TRBV2; CDR3aa: CASGRDRGSGNQPQHF; CDR3nt: TGTGCCAGCGGCCGGGACAGGGGATCGGGCAATCAGCCCCAGCATTTT
abundance: -; j_gene: TRBJ1-3; d_gene: TRBD1; len: 13; v_gene: TRBV5-4; CDR3aa: CASSLQGVDTIYF; CDR3nt: TGTGCCAGCAGCCTCCAGGGGGTGGACACCATATATTTT
abundance: -; j_gene: TRBJ2-7; d_gene: -; len: 14; v_gene: TRBV5-1; CDR3aa: CASSFTGSSYEQYF; CDR3nt: TGCGCCAGCAGCTTCACAGGGAGCTCCTACGAGCAGTACTTC
abundance: -; j_gene: TRBJ2-5; d_gene: TRBD1; len: 17; v_gene: TRBV9; CDR3aa: CASSVELGTAYQETQYF; CDR3nt: TGTGCCAGCAGCGTAGAGTTGGGGACAGCGTACCAAGAGACCCAGTACTTC
abundance: -; j_gene: TRBJ1-4; d_gene: -; len: 14; v_gene: TRBV2; CDR3aa: CASSEALRGIELFF; CDR3nt: TGTGCCAGCAGTGAAGCCCTACGGGGAATAGAACTGTTTTTT
abundance: -; j_gene: TRBJ2-7; d_gene: -; len: 15; v_gene: TRBV7-2; CDR3aa: CASSLMEVPSYEQYF; CDR3nt: TGTGCCAGCAGCTTAATGGAGGTTCCCTCCTACGAGCAGTACTTC
abundance: few; j_gene: TRBJ1-6; d_gene: -; len: 15; v_gene: TRBV7-2; CDR3aa: CASSLRPQGVSPLHF; CDR3nt: TGTGCCAGCAGCTTAAGGCCTCAGGGTGTTTCACCCCTCCACTTT
abundance: -; j_gene: TRBJ1-6; d_gene: -; len: 13; v_gene: TRBV6-6; CDR3aa: CASSAGLGSPLHF; CDR3nt: TGTGCCAGCAGTGCGGGACTGGGTTCACCCCTCCACTTT
abundance: -; j_gene: TRBJ2-7; d_gene: -; len: 15; v_gene: TRBV7-2; CDR3aa: CASSLVGGQYYEQYF; CDR3nt: TGTGCCAGCAGCTTAGTTGGGGGACAATACTACGAGCAGTACTTC
abundance: -; j_gene: TRBJ1-5; d_gene: -; len: 15; v_gene: TRBV6-1; CDR3aa: CASSVERLSNQPQHF; CDR3nt: TGTGCCAGCAGTGTAGAGAGACTTAGCAATCAGCCCCAGCATTTT
abundance: -; j_gene: TRBJ2-2; d_gene: -; len: 15; v_gene: TRBV6-4; CDR3aa: CASSDEGLVTGELFF; CDR3nt: TGTGCCAGCAGTGACGAAGGACTCGTCACCGGGGAGCTGTTTTTT
abundance: -; j_gene: TRBJ1-4; d_gene: TRBD1; len: 15; v_gene: TRBV29-1; CDR3aa: CSVKGDRGQNEKLFF; CDR3nt: TGCAGCGTTAAGGGTGACAGGGGCCAAAATGAAAAACTGTTTTTT
abundance: -; j_gene: TRBJ1-2; d_gene: -; len: 16; v_gene: TRBV7-2; CDR3aa: CASSLRDLGVNYGYTF; CDR3nt: TGTGCCAGCAGCTTACGGGACTTAGGCGTAAACTATGGCTACACCTTC
abundance: -; j_gene: TRBJ1-3; d_gene: -; len: 13; v_gene: TRBV28; CDR3aa: CASSLDPSDRIYF; CDR3nt: TGTGCCAGCAGTTTAGACCCCTCCGACAGGATATATTTT
abundance: -; j_gene: TRBJ1-1; d_gene: TRBD1; len: 13; v_gene: TRBV30; CDR3aa: CAWTDRAPTEAFF; CDR3nt: TGTGCCTGGACGGACAGGGCTCCCACTGAAGCTTTCTTT
abundance: -; j_gene: TRBJ2-7; d_gene: TRBD2; len: 15; v_gene: TRBV5-6; CDR3aa: CASSSLAGFSYEQYF; CDR3nt: TGTGCCAGCAGCTCCCTAGCGGGGTTCTCCTACGAGCAGTACTTC
abundance: -; j_gene: TRBJ1-5; d_gene: TRBD1; len: 16; v_gene: TRBV5-6; CDR3aa: CASSLGQGAGNQPQHF; CDR3nt: TGTGCCAGCAGCCTGGGACAGGGGGCAGGCAATCAGCCCCAGCATTTT
abundance: few; j_gene: TRBJ2-1; d_gene: -; len: 11; v_gene: TRBV7-3; CDR3aa: CASSSGNEQFF; CDR3nt: TGTGCCAGCAGCTCCGGGAATGAGCAGTTCTTC
abundance: once; j_gene: TRBJ1-1; d_gene: -; len: 15; v_gene: TRBV28; CDR3aa: CASSLQGGTGTEAFF; CDR3nt: TGTGCCAGCAGTTTACAGGGAGGAACAGGCACTGAAGCTTTCTTT
abundance: -; j_gene: TRBJ2-2; d_gene: TRBD1; len: 15; v_gene: TRBV27; CDR3aa: CASRNRDRATGELFF; CDR3nt: TGTGCCAGCAGGAACCGGGACAGGGCAACCGGGGAGCTGTTTTTT